This entry features one T cell receptor beta chain sequence. This entry comes from a study of technical replicates of blood from several donors. Germline assignment: CDR1 MRHNA and CDR2 SNTAGT. Trimming at V came to 4 bases and at J to 6 bases, leaving 14 bases not matched to a gene. This CDR3 contains 17 residues. Produced via immunoSEQ multiplex PCR; TCRdb's table is partial and in-frame only. The repertoire consists of 95,000 to 100,000 clones, with over 95% occurring once and the leading ten covering approximately 0.21%. Sequencing input: T cells isolated from PBMCs. The TCR originated in a human donor in good health. The V call is TRBV6-4, the J call TRBJ2-3, with 9 bases identical to TRBD1. The CDR3 reads CASSAAPGGTGSDTQYF. The CDR3 bases are TGTGCCAGCAGTGCCGCCCCCGGTGGGACAGGGTCTGATACGCAGTATTTT.